This T cell receptor beta chain appears in the sequencing data of a study of metastatic and nonmetastatic thyroid tumors. Study-level information: Comparative analysis of repertoires was undertaken across blood and tumor or nodule tissue obtained from malignant and benign thyroid patients. General study points: The study reportedly found significantly higher TCR beta diversity in malignant thyroid tumors than benign nodules, in blood and tumor.

As for this clone: The antigen is undetermined.

No treatment had been given to any patient before thyroid surgery. V dropped 2 bases and J dropped 3 bases, with 10 bases sitting between them. In germline, CDR1 is MGHRA, CDR2 YSYEKL. CDR3 size: 14 residues. In the authors' workflow: Clinicopathological groups differed in CDR3, with these differences serving to build a distant-metastasis classifier for papillary thyroid cancer. TCRdb re-analyzed the PCR reads through MiXCR. The V and J calls and clone size are TCRdb's, not the authors'. The table includes approximately 60,000 clones, roughly 29% detected once. The sample was blood. V is TRBV4-1 and J is TRBJ1-2, with D perhaps matching TRBD1 (5 bases). The receptor was isolated from a female donor with papillary thyroid cancer or a benign thyroid nodule (not recorded which). Some clones in this sample may be carry-over from other donors' samples. Here the CDR3 DNA reads TGCGCCAGCAGCCAAATCCCAGGGCACTATGGCTACACCTTC. It translates to CASSQIPGHYGYTF.